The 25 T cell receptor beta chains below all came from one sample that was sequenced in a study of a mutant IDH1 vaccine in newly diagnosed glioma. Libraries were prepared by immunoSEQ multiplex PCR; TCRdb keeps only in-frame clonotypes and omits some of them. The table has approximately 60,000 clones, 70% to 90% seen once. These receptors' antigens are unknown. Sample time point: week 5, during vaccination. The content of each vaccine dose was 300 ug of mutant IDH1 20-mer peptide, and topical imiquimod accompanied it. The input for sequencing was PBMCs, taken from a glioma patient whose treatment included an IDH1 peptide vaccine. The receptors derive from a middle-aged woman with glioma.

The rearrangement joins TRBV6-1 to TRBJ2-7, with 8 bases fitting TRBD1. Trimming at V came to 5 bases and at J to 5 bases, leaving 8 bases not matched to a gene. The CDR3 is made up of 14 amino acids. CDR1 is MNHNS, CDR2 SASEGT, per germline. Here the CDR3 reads CASSPGGREHEQYF. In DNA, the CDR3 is TGTGCCAGCAGTCCAGGGGGCAGGGAGCACGAGCAGTACTTC.

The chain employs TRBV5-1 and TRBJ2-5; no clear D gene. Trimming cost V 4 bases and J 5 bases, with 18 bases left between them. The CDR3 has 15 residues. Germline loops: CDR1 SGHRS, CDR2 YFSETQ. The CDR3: CASSLDGRPEETQYF. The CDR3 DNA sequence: TGCGCCAGCAGCCTAGACGGCCGGCCCGAGGAGACCCAGTACTTC.

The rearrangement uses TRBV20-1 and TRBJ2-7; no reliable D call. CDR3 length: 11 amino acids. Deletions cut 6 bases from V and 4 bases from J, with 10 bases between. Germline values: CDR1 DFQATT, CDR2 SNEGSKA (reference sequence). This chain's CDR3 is CSANSAYEQYF. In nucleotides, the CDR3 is TGCAGTGCCAATAGTGCTTACGAGCAGTACTTC.

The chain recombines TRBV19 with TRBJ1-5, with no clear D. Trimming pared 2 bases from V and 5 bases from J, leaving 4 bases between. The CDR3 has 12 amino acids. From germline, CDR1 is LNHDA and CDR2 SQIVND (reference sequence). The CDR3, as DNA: TGTGCCAGTAGTATACGGGATCAGCCCCAGCATTTT. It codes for CASSIRDQPQHF.

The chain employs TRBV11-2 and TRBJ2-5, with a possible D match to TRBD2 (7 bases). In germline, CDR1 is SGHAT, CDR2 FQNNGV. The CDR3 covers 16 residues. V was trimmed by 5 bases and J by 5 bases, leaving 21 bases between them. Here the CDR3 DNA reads TGTGCCAGCAGCCCAGTAGGGGGGCGGGAGCGGGAGACCCAGTACTTC. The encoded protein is CASSPVGGRERETQYF.

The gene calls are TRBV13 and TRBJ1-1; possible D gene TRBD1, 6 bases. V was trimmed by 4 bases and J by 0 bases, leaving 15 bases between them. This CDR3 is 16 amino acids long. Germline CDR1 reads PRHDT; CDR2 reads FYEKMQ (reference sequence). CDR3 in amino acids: CASSSEVTGLNTEAFF. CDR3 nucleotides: TGTGCCAGCAGCTCGGAGGTGACAGGACTGAACACTGAAGCTTTCTTT.

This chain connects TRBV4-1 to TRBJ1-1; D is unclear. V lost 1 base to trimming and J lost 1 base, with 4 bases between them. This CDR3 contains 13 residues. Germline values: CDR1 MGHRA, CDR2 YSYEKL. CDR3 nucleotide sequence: TGCGCCAGCAGCCAAGGACAGAACACTGAAGCTTTCTTT. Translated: CASSQGQNTEAFF.

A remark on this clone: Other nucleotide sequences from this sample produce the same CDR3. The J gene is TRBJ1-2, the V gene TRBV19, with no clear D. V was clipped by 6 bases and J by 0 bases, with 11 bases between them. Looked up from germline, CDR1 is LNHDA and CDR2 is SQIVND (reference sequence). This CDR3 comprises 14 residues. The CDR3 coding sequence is TGTGCCAGTAGACCAGATGAGGCTAACTATGGCTACACCTTC. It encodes CASRPDEANYGYTF.

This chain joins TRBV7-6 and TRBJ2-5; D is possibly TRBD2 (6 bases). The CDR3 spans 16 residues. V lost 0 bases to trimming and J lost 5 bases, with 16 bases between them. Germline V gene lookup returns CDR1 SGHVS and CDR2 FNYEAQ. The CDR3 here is CASSLAWDFYVETQYF. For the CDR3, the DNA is TGTGCCAGCAGCTTAGCCTGGGACTTCTACGTGGAGACCCAGTACTTC.

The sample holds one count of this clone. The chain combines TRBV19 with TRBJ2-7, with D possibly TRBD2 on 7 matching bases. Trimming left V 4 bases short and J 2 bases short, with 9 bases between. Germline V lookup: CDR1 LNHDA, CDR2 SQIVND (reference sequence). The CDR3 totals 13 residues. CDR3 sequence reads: CASSTGGPYEQYF. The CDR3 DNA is TGTGCCAGTAGTACCGGGGGGCCCTACGAGCAGTACTTC.

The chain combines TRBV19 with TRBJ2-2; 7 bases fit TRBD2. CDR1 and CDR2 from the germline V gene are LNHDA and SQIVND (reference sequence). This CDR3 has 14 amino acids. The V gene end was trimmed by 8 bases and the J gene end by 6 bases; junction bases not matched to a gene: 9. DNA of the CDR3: TGTGCCAGTTGGGGGGGGAGAGGAGCCGGGGAGCTGTTTTTT. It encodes CASWGGRGAGELFF. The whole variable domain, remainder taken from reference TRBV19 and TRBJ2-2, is DGGITQSPKYLFRKEGQNVTLSCEQNLNHDAMYWYRQDPGQGLRLIYYSQIVNDFQKGDIAEGYSVSREKKESFPLTVTSAQKNPTAFYLCASWGGRGAGELFFGEGSRLTVL.

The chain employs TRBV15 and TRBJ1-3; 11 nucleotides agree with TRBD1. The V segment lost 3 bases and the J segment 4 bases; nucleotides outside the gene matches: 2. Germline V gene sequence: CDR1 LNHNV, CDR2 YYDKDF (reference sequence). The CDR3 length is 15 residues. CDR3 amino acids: CATSRDRGQGNTIYF. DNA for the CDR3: TGTGCCACCAGCAGGGACAGGGGGCAAGGAAACACCATATATTTT.

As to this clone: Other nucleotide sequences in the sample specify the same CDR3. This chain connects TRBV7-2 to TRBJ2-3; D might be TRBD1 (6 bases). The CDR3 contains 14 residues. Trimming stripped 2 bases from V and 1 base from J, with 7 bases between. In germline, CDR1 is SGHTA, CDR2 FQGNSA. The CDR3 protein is CASSLRTGTDTQYF. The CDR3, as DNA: TGTGCCAGCAGCTTACGGACAGGCACAGATACGCAGTATTTT.

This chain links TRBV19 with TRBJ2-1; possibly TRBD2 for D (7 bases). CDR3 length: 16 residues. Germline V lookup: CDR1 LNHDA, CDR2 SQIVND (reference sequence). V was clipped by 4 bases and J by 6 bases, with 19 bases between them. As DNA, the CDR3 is TGTGCCAGTAGTAAACAAGTGGCGGGGGCGCGCAATGAGCAGTTCTTC. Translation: CASSKQVAGARNEQFF.

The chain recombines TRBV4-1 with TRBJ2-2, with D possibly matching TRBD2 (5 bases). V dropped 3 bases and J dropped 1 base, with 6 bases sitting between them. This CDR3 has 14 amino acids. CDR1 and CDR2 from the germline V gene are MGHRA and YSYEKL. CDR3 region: CASSQGENTGELFF. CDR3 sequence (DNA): TGCGCCAGCAGCCAGGGAGAGAACACCGGGGAGCTGTTTTTT.

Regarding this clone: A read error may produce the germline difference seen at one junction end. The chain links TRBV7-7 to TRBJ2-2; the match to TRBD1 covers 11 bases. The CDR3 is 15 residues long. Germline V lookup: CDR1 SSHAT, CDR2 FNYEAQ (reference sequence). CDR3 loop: CASSVAGTGGGELFF. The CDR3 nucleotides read TGTGCTAGCAGCGTCGCCGGGACAGGGGGCGGGGAGCTGTTTTTT. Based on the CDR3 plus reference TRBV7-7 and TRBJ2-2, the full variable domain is GAGVSQSPRYKVTKRGQDVTLRCDPISSHATLYWYQQALGQGPEFLTYFNYEAQPDKSGLPSDRFSAERPEGSISTLTIQRTEQRDSAMYRCASSVAGTGGGELFFGEGSRLTVL.

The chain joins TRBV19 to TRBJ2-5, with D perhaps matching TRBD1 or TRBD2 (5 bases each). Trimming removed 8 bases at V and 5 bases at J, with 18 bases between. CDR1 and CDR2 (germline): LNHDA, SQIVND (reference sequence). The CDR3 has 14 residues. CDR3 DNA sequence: TGTGCCAGTCGTTCACTGGGGGACGGGGAGACCCAGTACTTC. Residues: CASRSLGDGETQYF.

The CDR3 DNA reads TGTGCCAGTAGTCCTGAACTGAACACTGAAGCTTTCTTT. Protein: CASSPELNTEAFF. The chain has TRBV19 and TRBJ1-1; D unresolved. The CDR3 is made up of 13 amino acids. Trimming left V 5 bases short and J 0 bases short, with 7 bases between. Germline V gives CDR1 LNHDA, CDR2 SQIVND (reference sequence).

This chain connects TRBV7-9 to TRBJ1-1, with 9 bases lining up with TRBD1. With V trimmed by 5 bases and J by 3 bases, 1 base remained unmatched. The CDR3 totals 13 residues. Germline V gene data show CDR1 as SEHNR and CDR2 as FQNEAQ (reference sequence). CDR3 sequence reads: CASSRTGDTEAFF. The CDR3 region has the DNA TGTGCCAGCAGCCGGACAGGGGACACTGAAGCTTTCTTT.

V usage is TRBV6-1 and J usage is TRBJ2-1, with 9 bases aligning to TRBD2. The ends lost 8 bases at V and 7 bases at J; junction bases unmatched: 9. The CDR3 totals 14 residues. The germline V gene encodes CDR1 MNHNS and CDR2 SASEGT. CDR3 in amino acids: CASESGGPRNEQFF. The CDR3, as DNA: TGTGCCAGCGAGAGCGGGGGGCCTCGGAATGAGCAGTTCTTC.

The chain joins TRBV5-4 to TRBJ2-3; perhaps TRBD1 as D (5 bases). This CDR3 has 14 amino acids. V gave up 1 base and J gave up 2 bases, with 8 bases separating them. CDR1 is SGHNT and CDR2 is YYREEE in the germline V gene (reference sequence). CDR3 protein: CASSLWGYTDTQYF. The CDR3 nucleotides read TGTGCCAGCAGCTTGTGGGGCTACACAGATACGCAGTATTTT.

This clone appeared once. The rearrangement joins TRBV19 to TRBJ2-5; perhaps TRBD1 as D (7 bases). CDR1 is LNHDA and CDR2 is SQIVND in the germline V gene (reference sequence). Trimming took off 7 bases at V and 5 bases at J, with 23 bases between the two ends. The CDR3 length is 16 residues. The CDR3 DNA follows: TGTGCCAGTACCCCCCCCCAGGGGGGATTTGGGGAGACCCAGTACTTC. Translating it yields CASTPPQGGFGETQYF.

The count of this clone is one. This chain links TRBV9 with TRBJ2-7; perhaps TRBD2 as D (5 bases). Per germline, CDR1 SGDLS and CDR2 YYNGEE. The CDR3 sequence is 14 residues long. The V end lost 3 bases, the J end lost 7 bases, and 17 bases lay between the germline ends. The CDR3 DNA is TGTGCCAGCAGCGCAAGACTTGGGCGGGTGGAGCAGTACTTC. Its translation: CASSARLGRVEQYF.

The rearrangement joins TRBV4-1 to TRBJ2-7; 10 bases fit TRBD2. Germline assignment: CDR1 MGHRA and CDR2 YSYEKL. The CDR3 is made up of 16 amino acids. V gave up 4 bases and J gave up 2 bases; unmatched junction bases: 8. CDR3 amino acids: CASSPGLLAGAYEQYF. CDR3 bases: TGCGCCAGCAGCCCCGGCCTGCTAGCGGGGGCCTACGAGCAGTACTTC.

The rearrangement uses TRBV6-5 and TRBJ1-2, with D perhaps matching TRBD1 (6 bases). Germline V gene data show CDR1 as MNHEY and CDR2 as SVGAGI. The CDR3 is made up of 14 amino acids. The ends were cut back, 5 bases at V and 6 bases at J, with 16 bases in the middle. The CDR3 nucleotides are TGTGCCAGCAGTATGGACAGAGACTCTAATGGCTACACCTTC. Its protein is CASSMDRDSNGYTF.